These 30 T cell receptor beta chains were sequenced from one sample in a study of cytomegalovirus exposure and HLA in healthy donors (dated 2017 in TCRdb). Library generation was performed with the immunoSEQ multiplex PCR assay. In its TCRdb copy, this immuneACCESS table keeps in-frame sequences only and misses some clones. Where compared with another copy, unresolved V genes explain less than half of these, and the others have no known cause. The sample includes 90,000 to 100,000 clones, with roughly nine tenths observed a single time. Jointly, the top ten make up roughly 4% of the sample. The sequenced sample was PBMCs. The receptors originated from a woman aged 25 to 45 in good health and CMV-seronegative.

The gene calls are TRBV6-1 and TRBJ2-1, with TRBD2 identical over 10 bases. V was pared by 6 bases and J by 7 bases, with 9 bases of the junction left unmatched. The CDR3 has 15 residues. Germline V lookup: CDR1 MNHNS, CDR2 SASEGT. The CDR3 nucleotides read TGTGCCAGCAGAGAACAGCGGGGGGGCCTGAATGAGCAGTTCTTC. The encoded protein is CASREQRGGLNEQFF.

J is TRBJ1-1 and V is TRBV7-9; 8 bases agree with TRBD1. Germline CDR1 and CDR2: SEHNR and FQNEAQ (reference sequence). The CDR3 has 15 amino acids. V dropped 2 bases and J dropped 4; count of bases not matched to a gene: 6. The CDR3 is CASSLLQTGVTEAFF. CDR3 sequence (DNA): TGTGCCAGCAGCTTACTGCAGACAGGGGTCACTGAAGCTTTCTTT. Combining the CDR3 with reference TRBV7-9 and TRBJ1-1 gives the whole variable domain DTGVSQNPRHKITKRGQNVTFRCDPISEHNRLYWYRQTLGQGPEFLTYFQNEAQLEKSRLLSDRFSAERPKGSFSTLEIQRTEQGDSAMYLCASSLLQTGVTEAFFGQGTRLTVV.

V usage is TRBV2 and J usage is TRBJ1-5; the D is unclear. V was cut by 4 bases and J by 2 bases, with 18 bases left in between. The germline V gene encodes CDR1 SNHLY and CDR2 FYNNEI. CDR3 size: 17 residues. This CDR3 reads CASSGTRAVWGNQPQHF. The CDR3 DNA follows: TGTGCCAGCAGTGGGACTAGGGCGGTGTGGGGCAATCAGCCCCAGCATTTT. The whole variable domain, remainder taken from reference TRBV2 and TRBJ1-5, is EPEVTQTPSHQVTQMGQEVILRCVPISNHLYFYWYRQILGQKVEFLVSFYNNEISEKSEIFDDQFSVERPDGSNFTLKIRSTKLEDSAMYFCASSGTRAVWGNQPQHFGDGTRLSIL.

The rearrangement links TRBV6-4 to TRBJ1-2, with 9 bases that match TRBD1. The CDR3 length is 15 residues. Trimming took 9 bases from V and 6 from J; bases not matched to a gene: 14. Germline CDR1 is MRHNA and CDR2 is SNTAGT. CDR3: CARTLYRGRKDGYTF. In DNA, the CDR3 is TGTGCCAGAACCTTATACAGGGGGCGCAAGGATGGCTACACCTTC.

This clone showed up just once. This chain links TRBV2 with TRBJ1-5; tentatively, D is TRBD1 (6 bases). Germline V gene lookup returns CDR1 SNHLY and CDR2 FYNNEI. The V end was cut by 8 bases, the J end by 0 bases, with 14 bases between. This CDR3 is built from 15 residues. Here the CDR3 reads CASGPGQHSNQPQHF. The CDR3 bases are TGTGCCAGCGGTCCCGGACAGCATAGCAATCAGCCCCAGCATTTT.

This clone occurred once. The rearrangement uses TRBV7-3 and TRBJ1-1; 7 positions agree with TRBD1. The CDR3 loop spans 16 amino acids. Germline V CDR1 and CDR2: SGHTA, FQGTGA. Trimming removed 5 bases from V and 0 bases from J; junction bases left unmatched: 9. In DNA form, the CDR3 reads TGTGCCAGCAGCATCGACAGGGTTTCTTTGAACACTGAAGCTTTCTTT. Protein: CASSIDRVSLNTEAFF.

The V call is TRBV5-4, the J call TRBJ2-7, with 11 positions matching TRBD2. V trimming: 2 bases; J trimming: 6 bases; junction bases outside the gene matches: 4. This CDR3 comprises 14 residues. Looked up from germline, CDR1 is SGHNT and CDR2 is YYREEE (reference sequence). The DNA for the CDR3 is TGTGCCAGCAGCTTTAACGGACTAGCGGGCGAGCAGTACTTC. Translated: CASSFNGLAGEQYF.

In its sample, this clone was seen once. The gene calls are TRBV18 and TRBJ2-7, with 10 bases identical to TRBD1. This CDR3 is built from 16 residues. V was clipped by 3 bases and J by 3 bases; unmatched bases: 8. The germline V gene has CDR1 KGHSH and CDR2 LQKENI. Here the CDR3 reads CASSPGWGQGNYEQYF. CDR3 DNA: TGTGCCAGCTCACCGGGTTGGGGACAGGGGAACTACGAGCAGTACTTC.

V and J are TRBV5-4 and TRBJ2-7; D unclear. Trimming removed 2 bases from V and 2 bases from J, with 8 bases in between. The CDR3 length is 13 residues. Germline V gene data show CDR1 as SGHNT and CDR2 as YYREEE (reference sequence). The CDR3 protein is CASSFPGTYEQYF. The CDR3 DNA reads as TGTGCCAGCAGCTTCCCAGGAACCTACGAGCAGTACTTC. The complete variable domain, with remaining parts taken from reference TRBV5-4 and TRBJ2-7, reads ETGVTQSPTHLIKTRGQQVTLRCSSQSGHNTVSWYQQALGQGPQFIFQYYREEENGRGNFPPRFSGLQFPNYSSELNVNALELDDSALYLCASSFPGTYEQYFGPGTRLTVT.

A few counts support this clone. This rearrangement joins TRBV6-1 to TRBJ1-3, with D unclear. The germline V gene encodes CDR1 MNHNS and CDR2 SASEGT. The germline V and J ends were trimmed by 4 bases and 0 bases, with 16 bases remaining between them. The CDR3 length is 17 residues. Here the CDR3 reads CASSVKAARHSGNTIYF. DNA for the CDR3: TGTGCCAGCAGTGTAAAGGCAGCAAGACACTCTGGAAACACCATATATTTT.

The V gene is TRBV6-1, the J gene TRBJ2-2, with a weak D call TRBD2 (5 bases). Germline values: CDR1 MNHNS, CDR2 SASEGT. With 9 bases removed from V and 5 bases from J, the gap between germline ends came to 19 bases. The length of the CDR3 is 15 residues. The CDR3 reads CASPQSEGGTGELFF. DNA of the CDR3: TGTGCCAGTCCACAAAGCGAGGGTGGGACCGGGGAGCTGTTTTTT.

The sample holds one count of this clone. The rearrangement uses TRBV6-5 and TRBJ2-2, with a possible D match to TRBD1 (6 bases). This CDR3 has 15 amino acids. In germline, CDR1 is MNHEY, CDR2 SVGAGI. V was shortened by 6 bases and J by 7 bases, with 18 bases between the two germline ends. CDR3 sequence: CASRVEVGANGELFF. For the CDR3, the DNA is TGTGCCAGCAGGGTCGAGGTGGGGGCAAACGGGGAGCTGTTTTTT.

V gene TRBV7-9 combines with J gene TRBJ1-1; no definite D call. The CDR3 has 13 residues. Trimming removed 3 bases at V and 1 base at J, with 6 bases between. CDR1 is SEHNR, CDR2 FQNEAQ, per germline (reference sequence). In DNA form, the CDR3 reads TGTGCCAGCAGCTTCTCACAGAACACTGAAGCTTTCTTT. It codes for CASSFSQNTEAFF.

This chain uses TRBV28 with TRBJ2-1; D may be TRBD2 (6 bases). This CDR3 has 14 amino acids. The germline CDR1 and CDR2 sequences are MDHEN and SYDVKM. Trimming stripped 9 bases from V and 2 bases from J, with 14 bases between. In nucleotides, the CDR3 is TGTGCCAGTAAAACTAGCCGGGCCTACAATGAGCAGTTCTTC. It yields the protein CASKTSRAYNEQFF.

In this sample, this clone turned up a few times. The chain links TRBV4-3 to TRBJ2-2, with a tentative D call TRBD2 (5 bases). The germline V gene encodes CDR1 LGHNA and CDR2 YSLEER. CDR3 length: 17 amino acids. The V gene lost 0 bases and the J gene lost 5 bases, with 16 bases spanning the gap. CDR3 sequence (DNA): TGCGCCAGCAGCCAAGAATGGCGAGGGCGTCCGACCGGGGAGCTGTTTTTT. Its translation: CASSQEWRGRPTGELFF.

This chain uses TRBV28 with TRBJ1-4; D is possibly TRBD1 (5 bases). Looked up from germline, CDR1 is MDHEN and CDR2 is SYDVKM. The ends were cut back, 8 bases at V and 6 bases at J, with 13 bases in the middle. CDR3 length: 13 residues. The CDR3 DNA follows: TGTGCCAGCCGACAGCAATCAGATGAAAAACTGTTTTTT. Translating gives CASRQQSDEKLFF.

V and J are TRBV5-4 and TRBJ2-2; D gene uncertain. Germline V gives CDR1 SGHNT, CDR2 YYREEE (reference sequence). The length of the CDR3 is 14 residues. V was cut by 0 bases and J by 2 bases, with 5 bases left in between. The CDR3 DNA follows: TGTGCCAGCAGCTTGGTGGCAAACACCGGGGAGCTGTTTTTT. This gives the protein CASSLVANTGELFF.

This rearrangement joins TRBV5-4 to TRBJ2-7; no definite D call. Germline V gene sequence: CDR1 SGHNT, CDR2 YYREEE (reference sequence). This CDR3 is 12 amino acids long. V shed 2 bases and J shed 4 bases, with 7 bases lying between them. The CDR3 loop reads CASSFSGYEQYF. In nucleotides, the CDR3 is TGTGCCAGCAGCTTCTCCGGGTACGAGCAGTACTTC.

As for this clone: The same CDR3 also results from other DNA sequences found in this sample. V and J are TRBV19 and TRBJ1-2, with 7 bases that match TRBD1. With V trimmed by 9 bases and J by 8 bases, 6 bases remained unmatched. CDR1 is LNHDA and CDR2 is SQIVND in the germline V gene (reference sequence). The CDR3 has 11 residues. In nucleotides, the CDR3 is TGTGCCAGCGGACAGGCGCGAGGCTACACCTTC. Its protein is CASGQARGYTF.

The sample holds a few counts of this clone. V usage is TRBV28 and J usage is TRBJ1-5, with 8 bases aligning to TRBD1. The CDR3 has 16 amino acids. Germline CDR1 reads MDHEN; CDR2 reads SYDVKM. Trimming at V came to 6 bases and at J to 6 bases, leaving 13 bases not matched to a gene. CDR3 bases: TGTGCCAGCAGCCGACCCGACAGGGGTCGAAGTCAGCCCCAGCATTTT. Encoded protein: CASSRPDRGRSQPQHF. The full variable domain, in which reference TRBV28 and TRBJ1-5 provide the parts outside the CDR3, is DVKVTQSSRYLVKRTGEKVFLECVQDMDHENMFWYRQDPGLGLRLIYFSYDVKMKEKGDIPEGYSVSREKKERFSLILESASTNQTSMYLCASSRPDRGRSQPQHFGDGTRLSIL.

The rearrangement joins TRBV19 to TRBJ1-2, with 12 nucleotides matching TRBD1. There are 14 residues in the CDR3. Germline CDR1 LNHDA, CDR2 SQIVND (reference sequence). V gave up 6 bases and J gave up 4 bases; unmatched junction bases: 3. CDR3 coding DNA: TGTGCCAGTAGGGGGACAGGGGGCCTCTATGGCTACACCTTC. Translation gives CASRGTGGLYGYTF. The whole variable domain, filled in from reference TRBV19 and TRBJ1-2, reads DGGITQSPKYLFRKEGQNVTLSCEQNLNHDAMYWYRQDPGQGLRLIYYSQIVNDFQKGDIAEGYSVSREKKESFPLTVTSAQKNPTAFYLCASRGTGGLYGYTFGSGTRLTVV.

The V and J genes are TRBV6-5 and TRBJ1-2; D unclear. CDR1 and CDR2 (germline): MNHEY, SVGAGI. The germline V and J ends were trimmed by 3 bases and 8 bases, with 10 bases remaining between them. The CDR3 consists of 12 residues. Here the CDR3 reads CASSYSGDGYTF. DNA of the CDR3: TGTGCCAGCAGTTATTCTGGAGACGGCTACACCTTC.

This clone came up once. The sample carries other DNA sequences with the same CDR3. This chain connects TRBV5-6 to TRBJ2-7; a possible D gene is TRBD1 (6 bases). The CDR3 extends over 13 amino acids. Trimming took 4 bases from V and 5 from J, leaving 13 bases between them. Germline CDR1 reads SGHDT; CDR2 reads YYEEEE. In DNA form, the CDR3 reads TGTGCCAGCAGCCAACAGGGTCGGCACGAGCAGTACTTC. Protein: CASSQQGRHEQYF.

The rearrangement uses TRBV16 and TRBJ1-1; 12 nucleotides match TRBD1. Germline V gene sequence: CDR1 KGHSY, CDR2 FQNENV. With 4 bases clipped from V and 7 bases from J, the junction kept 10 bases outside the gene matches. The CDR3 extends over 16 amino acids. The CDR3 region has the DNA TGTGCCAGCAGCCGCAGGGGACAGGGGGCTTCGGTTGAAGCTTTCTTT. Translated, it gives CASSRRGQGASVEAFF.

This clone was detected many times. The V gene is TRBV9, the J gene TRBJ2-2, with 10 positions matching TRBD1. Trimming at V came to 4 bases and at J to 5 bases, leaving 17 bases not matched to a gene. The CDR3 is made up of 19 amino acids. Germline assignment: CDR1 SGDLS and CDR2 YYNGEE. The chain's CDR3 is CASSPEGGDRGQGTGELFF. CDR3 DNA: TGTGCCAGCAGCCCCGAAGGGGGAGACAGGGGGCAAGGAACCGGGGAGCTGTTTTTT.

CDR3 bases: TGTGCCAGCGGCGGCTCCTACAATGAGCAGTTCTTC. Translating gives CASGGSYNEQFF. The chain recombines TRBV7-8 with TRBJ2-1; D is unclear. The CDR3 has 12 residues. The V and J ends lost 8 bases and 0 bases respectively, with 5 bases between them. The germline V gene has CDR1 SGHVS and CDR2 FQNEAQ.

V and J are TRBV9 and TRBJ2-2; 8 bases are shared with TRBD1. Germline V gene lookup returns CDR1 SGDLS and CDR2 YYNGEE. The V and J ends lost 2 bases and 5 bases, in that order; junction bases with no gene match: 5. CDR3 length: 15 residues. CDR3 protein: CASSVAGGSTGELFF. The CDR3 nucleotides are TGTGCCAGCAGCGTGGCAGGGGGCTCGACCGGGGAGCTGTTTTTT.

This chain links TRBV5-1 with TRBJ2-1, with 10 bases fitting TRBD2. The V gene's germline CDR1 is SGHRS and CDR2 YFSETQ. V lost 0 bases to trimming and J lost 14 bases; unmatched junction nucleotides: 11. The CDR3 has 15 amino acids. The CDR3 spells CASSLDVQAGGGEFF. For the CDR3, the DNA is TGCGCCAGCAGCTTGGATGTTCAAGCGGGAGGGGGGGAGTTCTTC.

This clone was counted ten times or more. CDR3 residues: CASSFGDFEKLFF. As DNA, the CDR3 is TGTGCCAGCAGCTTCGGGGACTTTGAAAAACTGTTTTTT. The chain employs TRBV7-9 and TRBJ1-4; tentative D call: TRBD1 (5 bases). V was cut by 3 bases and J by 7 bases, with 9 bases left in between. The CDR3 runs 13 residues. Looked up from germline, CDR1 is SEHNR and CDR2 is FQNEAQ (reference sequence).

CDR3 amino acids: CASSLAGGTYNEQFF. CDR3 DNA: TGCGCCAGCAGCTTAGCGGGAGGAACCTACAATGAGCAGTTCTTC. V and J are TRBV5-1 and TRBJ2-1; TRBD2 agrees at 9 bases. The CDR3 is made up of 15 amino acids. CDR1 and CDR2 from the germline V gene are SGHRS and YFSETQ. V trimming: 2 bases; J trimming: 2 bases; junction bases outside the gene matches: 2.